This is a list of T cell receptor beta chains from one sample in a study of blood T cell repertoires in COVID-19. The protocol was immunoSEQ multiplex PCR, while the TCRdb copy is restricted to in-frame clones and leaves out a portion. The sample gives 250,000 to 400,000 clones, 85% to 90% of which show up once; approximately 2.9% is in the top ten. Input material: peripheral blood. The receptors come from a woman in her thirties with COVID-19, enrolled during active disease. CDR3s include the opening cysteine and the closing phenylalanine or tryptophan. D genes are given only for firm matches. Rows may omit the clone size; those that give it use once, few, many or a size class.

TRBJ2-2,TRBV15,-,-,CATEGLEGGELFF,TGTGCCACCGAGGGCCTAGAGGGCGGGGAGCTGTTTTTT
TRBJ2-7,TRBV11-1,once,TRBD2,CASSGFSGSRYEQYF,TGTGCCAGCAGCGGATTTAGCGGGAGTAGGTACGAGCAGTACTTC
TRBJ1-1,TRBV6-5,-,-,CASTYRTGNTEAFF,TGTGCCAGCACGTATAGGACGGGAAACACTGAAGCTTTCTTT
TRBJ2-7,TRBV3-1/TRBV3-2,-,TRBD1,CASSPTDRAYEQYF,TGTGCCAGCAGCCCCACGGACAGGGCATACGAGCAGTACTTC
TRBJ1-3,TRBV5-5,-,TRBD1,CASSLAGTGGNTIYF,TGTGCCAGCAGCTTGGCCGGGACAGGGGGAAACACCATATATTTT
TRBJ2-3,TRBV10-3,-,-,CATGSSTDTQYF,TGTGCCACGGGGTCTAGCACCGATACGCAGTATTTT
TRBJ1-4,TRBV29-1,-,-,CSVGTGTTNEKLFF,TGCAGCGTCGGTACAGGGACAACTAATGAAAAACTGTTTTTT
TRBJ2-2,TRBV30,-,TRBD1,CAWSRGGTGGSGELFF,TGTGCCTGGAGTAGGGGCGGGACAGGGGGTTCCGGGGAGCTGTTTTTT
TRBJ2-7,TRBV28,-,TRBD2,CASNGGAGGVYEQYF,TGTGCCAGCAACGGTGGAGCGGGAGGTGTATACGAGCAGTACTTC
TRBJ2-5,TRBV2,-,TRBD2,CASRWGGEETQYF,TGTGCCAGCAGGTGGGGGGGTGAAGAGACCCAGTACTTC
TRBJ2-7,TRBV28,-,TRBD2,CASSKIAGGRVQYF,TGTGCCAGCAGTAAAATAGCGGGAGGGCGGGTGCAGTACTTC
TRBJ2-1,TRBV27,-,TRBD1,CASSRTGNEQFF,TGTGCCAGCAGTCGGACAGGGAATGAGCAGTTCTTC
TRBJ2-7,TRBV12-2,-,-,CASRLDGGRFSFEQYF,TGTGCAAGTCGCTTAGATGGGGGGAGGTTTTCCTTCGAGCAGTACTTC
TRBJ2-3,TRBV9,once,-,CASSVDPAGTDTQYF,TGTGCCAGCAGCGTAGATCCAGCGGGCACAGATACGCAGTATTTT
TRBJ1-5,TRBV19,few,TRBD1,CASSTTGGSQPQHF,TGTGCCAGTAGTACAACAGGGGGGTCTCAGCCCCAGCATTTT
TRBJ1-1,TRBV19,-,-,CASSVVPGGTEAFF,TGTGCCAGTAGTGTGGTACCTGGAGGAACTGAAGCTTTCTTT
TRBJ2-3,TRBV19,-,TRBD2,CASSIKPGLAGTDTQYF,TGTGCCAGTAGTATAAAGCCCGGACTAGCGGGAACAGATACGCAGTATTTT
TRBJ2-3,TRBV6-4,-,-,CASSRDSGDTQYF,TGTGCCAGCAGCCGGGACTCCGGGGATACGCAGTATTTT
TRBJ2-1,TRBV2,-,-,CASSEEGADYPPYNEQFF,TGTGCCAGCAGTGAAGAGGGGGCGGACTATCCCCCCTACAATGAGCAGTTCTTC
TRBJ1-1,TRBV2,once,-,CASSELQGNTEAFF,TGTGCCAGCAGTGAGTTACAGGGAAATACTGAAGCTTTCTTT
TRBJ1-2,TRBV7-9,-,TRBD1,CASSFGTGTNYGYTF,TGTGCCAGCAGCTTTGGGACAGGGACTAACTATGGCTACACCTTC
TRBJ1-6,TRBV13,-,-,CASSGRAGSSPLHF,TGTGCCAGCAGCGGGAGGGCAGGAAGTTCACCCCTCCACTTT
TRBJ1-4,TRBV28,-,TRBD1,CASTSGTGGLEGKLFF,TGTGCCAGCACCTCCGGGACAGGGGGCTTAGAGGGAAAACTGTTTTTT
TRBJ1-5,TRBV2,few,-,CASTWTGNQPQHF,TGTGCCAGCACTTGGACGGGGAATCAGCCCCAGCATTTT
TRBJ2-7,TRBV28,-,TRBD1,CASSFGQGVEQYF,TGTGCCAGCAGTTTTGGACAGGGGGTCGAGCAGTACTTC
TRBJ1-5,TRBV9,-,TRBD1,CASSATGSRNQPQHF,TGTGCCAGCAGCGCGACAGGGAGTCGGAATCAGCCCCAGCATTTT
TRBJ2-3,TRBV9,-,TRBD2,CASSQWEGLGDTQYF,TGTGCCAGCAGCCAGTGGGAGGGTCTTGGAGATACGCAGTATTTT
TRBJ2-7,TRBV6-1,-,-,CASSEGRGPPYEQYF,TGTGCCAGCAGTGAAGGCAGGGGCCCTCCCTACGAGCAGTACTTC
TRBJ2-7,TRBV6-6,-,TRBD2,CASSYGGGLTYEQYF,TGTGCCAGCAGTTACGGGGGGGGACTCACCTACGAGCAGTACTTC
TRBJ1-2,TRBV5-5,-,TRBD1,CASSDPRTGNVYGYTF,TGTGCCAGCAGCGACCCCAGGACAGGAAATGTCTATGGCTACACCTTC
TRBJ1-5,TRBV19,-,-,CASSIRDFSNQPQHF,TGTGCCAGTAGTATCCGGGACTTCAGCAATCAGCCCCAGCATTTT
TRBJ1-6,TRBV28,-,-,CASASGSNNSPLHF,TGTGCCAGCGCCTCCGGGTCCAACAATTCACCCCTCCACTTT
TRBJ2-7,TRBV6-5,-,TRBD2,CASSYSGSGTATEQYF,TGTGCCAGCAGTTATTCGGGGAGCGGGACTGCAACCGAGCAGTACTTC
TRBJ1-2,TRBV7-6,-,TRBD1,CASSPSFTDRTYGYTF,TGTGCCAGCAGCCCCTCGTTTACGGACAGGACGTATGGCTACACCTTC
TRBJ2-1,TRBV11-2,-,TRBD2,CASSYLAGGFDNEQFF,TGTGCCAGCAGCTACTTAGCGGGAGGGTTTGACAATGAGCAGTTCTTC
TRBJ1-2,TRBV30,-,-,CAWSGAPGIYGYTF,TGTGCCTGGAGTGGCGCCCCTGGTATCTATGGCTACACCTTC
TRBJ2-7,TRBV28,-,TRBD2,CASSPTSGGHYEQYF,TGTGCCAGCAGCCCCACTAGCGGGGGACACTACGAGCAGTACTTC
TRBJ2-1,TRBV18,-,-,CASSPNRGGNEQFF,TGTGCCAGCTCACCGAACAGGGGAGGCAATGAGCAGTTCTTC
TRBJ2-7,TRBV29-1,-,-,CSVVDFSGTYEQYF,TGCAGCGTTGTTGATTTCTCAGGAACCTACGAGCAGTACTTC
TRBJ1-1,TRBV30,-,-,CAWKGSTEAFF,TGTGCCTGGAAGGGGTCCACTGAAGCTTTCTTT
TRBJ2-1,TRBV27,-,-,CASSFSRFF,TGTGCCAGCAGTTTTTCGCGGTTCTTC
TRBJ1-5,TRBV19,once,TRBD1,CASSMAPRQGPYSNQPQHF,TGTGCCAGTAGTATGGCCCCTCGACAGGGCCCTTATAGCAATCAGCCCCAGCATTTT
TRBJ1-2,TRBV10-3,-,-,CASTGSENYGYTF,TGTGCCTCAACGGGTTCCGAAAACTATGGCTACACCTTC
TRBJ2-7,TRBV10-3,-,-,CAISESGTGNYEQYF,TGTGCCATCAGTGAGTCGGGAACAGGAAACTACGAGCAGTACTTC
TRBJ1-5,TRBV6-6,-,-,CASSYMSNQPQHF,TGTGCCAGCAGTTATATGAGCAATCAGCCCCAGCATTTT
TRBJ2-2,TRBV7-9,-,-,CASTLGAFANTGELFF,TGTGCCAGCACCCTAGGGGCGTTCGCGAACACCGGGGAGCTGTTTTTT
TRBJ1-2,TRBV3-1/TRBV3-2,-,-,CASSQDLGSNYGYTF,TGTGCCAGCAGCCAAGATCTGGGCAGTAACTATGGCTACACCTTC
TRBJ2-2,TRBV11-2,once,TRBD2,CASSLVGSGRVLTGELFF,TGTGCCAGCAGCTTAGTAGGTAGCGGGAGGGTCCTCACCGGGGAGCTGTTTTTT
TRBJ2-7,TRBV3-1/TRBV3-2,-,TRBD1,CASSRDRVREQYF,TGTGCCAGCAGCCGGGACAGGGTTCGCGAGCAGTACTTC